These 29 T cell receptor beta chains were sequenced from one sample in a study of patients and donors after allogeneic stem cell transplantation. MiXCR was run by TCRdb on the RT-PCR reads, yielding one entry per CDR3 protein. The sample shows 150,000 or so distinct CDR3 sequences, about 24% of them seen only once. Sequencing was carried out using blood, either unsorted or a sorted T cell fraction (not recorded which). These receptors were collected from a human donor who was either an allogeneic HSCT recipient or a stem cell or donor lymphocyte infusion donor (not recorded which). It is not recorded whose cells these are; they may come from a transplant donor.

This sequence joins TRBV11-2 and TRBJ2-3; no firm D call. Germline V lookup: CDR1 SGHAT, CDR2 FQNNGV. The ends were cut back, 0 bases at V and 4 bases at J, with 5 bases in the middle. The CDR3 totals 13 residues. Written as DNA, the CDR3 is TGTGCCAGCAGCTTAGATACCCCAGATACGCAGTATTTT. This sequence encodes CASSLDTPDTQYF.

This chain connects TRBV7-3 to TRBJ2-1; 8 bases match TRBD2. V lost 5 bases, J lost 0 bases, and 12 bases stayed unmatched. Per germline, CDR1 SGHTA and CDR2 FQGTGA. This CDR3 spans 18 amino acids. CDR3 bases: TGTGCCAGCAGCGACATAGCGTTGCGGGAGGACTCCTACAATGAGCAGTTCTTC. The encoded protein is CASSDIALREDSYNEQFF.

This clonotype was picked up a small number of times. The rearrangement joins TRBV5-5 to TRBJ2-3, with no clear D. Germline CDR1 SGHKS, CDR2 YYEKEE (reference sequence). The CDR3 runs to 15 residues. Trimming shortened V by 0 bases and J by 2 bases, and 10 bases separated the two germline ends. The CDR3 region is CASSLAPSLTDTQYF. CDR3 in DNA: TGTGCCAGCAGCTTGGCCCCGAGCCTCACAGATACGCAGTATTTT. Full variable domain (missing parts from reference TRBV5-5 and TRBJ2-3): DAGVTQSPTHLIKTRGQQVTLRCSPISGHKSVSWYQQVLGQGPQFIFQYYEKEERGRGNFPDRFSARQFPNYSSELNVNALLLGDSALYLCASSLAPSLTDTQYFGPGTRLTVL.

The rearrangement uses TRBV5-6 and TRBJ1-1; possibly TRBD1 for D (5 bases). The CDR3 runs 17 residues. Deletions cut 5 bases from V and 0 bases from J, with 20 bases between. CDR1 is SGHDT, CDR2 YYEEEE, per germline. For the CDR3, the DNA is TGTGCCAGCAGGGTGGGACCGAGAAAAAGCGTGAACACTGAAGCTTTCTTT. This sequence encodes CASRVGPRKSVNTEAFF. The whole variable domain, remainder taken from reference TRBV5-6 and TRBJ1-1, is DAGVTQSPTHLIKTRGQQVTLRCSPKSGHDTVSWYQQALGQGPQFIFQYYEEEERQRGNFPDRFSGHQFPNYSSELNVNALLLGDSALYLCASRVGPRKSVNTEAFFGQGTRLTVV.

The chain uses TRBV12-3 or TRBV12-4 and TRBJ2-2, with D hard to call. Trimming shortened V by 10 bases and J by 4 bases, and 10 bases separated the two germline ends. The CDR3 has 12 amino acids. CDR3 sequence reads: CATGSVTGELFF. CDR3 sequence (DNA): TGTGCCACCGGGTCTGTCACCGGGGAGCTGTTTTTT.

The gene calls are TRBV7-6 and TRBJ2-2, with 12 nucleotides matching TRBD2. With V trimmed by 1 base and J by 5 bases, 8 bases remained unmatched. The CDR3 loop spans 18 amino acids. Germline CDR1 SGHVS, CDR2 FNYEAQ. The DNA for the CDR3 is TGTGCCAGCAGCTTAGGACTAGCGGGGGCCCGTTATACCGGGGAGCTGTTTTTT. It codes for CASSLGLAGARYTGELFF.

The chain employs TRBV10-3 and TRBJ2-1; 9 bases map to TRBD1. Per germline, CDR1 ENHRY and CDR2 SYGVKD. The J segment lost 8 bases and the V segment lost 8 bases, leaving 1 base of the junction unmatched. This CDR3 spans 11 amino acids. The CDR3 spells CAIRQGDEQFF. The CDR3 DNA is TGTGCCATCCGACAGGGGGATGAGCAGTTCTTC.

The genes are TRBV4-3 and TRBJ2-1; possible D gene TRBD2, 6 bases. V was pared by 0 bases and J by 0 bases, with 9 bases between. The germline CDR1 and CDR2 sequences are LGHNA and YSLEER. CDR3 length equals 16 residues. As DNA, the CDR3 is TGCGCCAGCAGCCAAGATCCGGAGGGCTCCTACAATGAGCAGTTCTTC. Encoded protein: CASSQDPEGSYNEQFF.

This sequence joins TRBV14 and TRBJ2-6; 9 bases are a match to TRBD1. This CDR3 has 19 residues. The trim removed 0 bases at V and 6 bases at J, leaving 12 bases unmatched. The germline V gene has CDR1 SGHDN and CDR2 FVKESK. CDR3: CASSQDSGTGWLKANVLTF. The CDR3 nucleotides read TGTGCCAGCAGCCAAGATTCCGGGACAGGGTGGCTGAAGGCCAACGTCCTGACTTTC.

This clonotype was seen at least ten times. The chain is built from TRBV7-3 and TRBJ1-6; perhaps TRBD1 as D (5 bases). CDR1 is SGHTA and CDR2 is FQGTGA in the germline V gene. Trimming left V 4 bases short and J 7 bases short, with 8 bases between. This CDR3 has 13 residues. Here the CDR3 DNA reads TGTGCCAGCAGCTCTTACAGGAATTCACCCCTCCACTTT. Translated, it gives CASSSYRNSPLHF.

The chain uses TRBV12-3 or TRBV12-4 and TRBJ1-2, with D possibly being TRBD1 (5 bases). CDR3 size: 14 residues. Trimming left V 6 bases short and J 8 bases short, with 19 bases between. For the CDR3, the DNA is TGTGCCAGCAGCCCCGGGACTTACTCAGGGGGCTACACCTTC. It codes for CASSPGTYSGGYTF.

The genes are TRBV25-1 and TRBJ2-7; D unresolved. The germline CDR1 and CDR2 sequences are MGHDK and SYGVNS. The V and J ends lost 3 bases and 2 bases respectively, with 5 bases between them. The CDR3 is 12 residues long. CDR3 DNA sequence: TGTGCCAGCAGTGAGGCGCCCTACGAGCAGTACTTC. Translated: CASSEAPYEQYF.

The chain joins TRBV9 to TRBJ2-7, with 12 bases matching TRBD1. With V trimmed by 4 bases and J by 6 bases, 8 bases remained unmatched. This CDR3 comprises 15 residues. Looked up from germline, CDR1 is SGDLS and CDR2 is YYNGEE. The CDR3 region has the DNA TGTGCCAGCAGCTCACGGGGACAGGGGGCAAGCGAGCAGTACTTC. It codes for CASSSRGQGASEQYF.

This clonotype was seen many times. The rearrangement joins TRBV12-3 or TRBV12-4 to TRBJ1-1; D is perhaps TRBD1 (5 bases). This CDR3 region has 14 residues. V was trimmed by 3 bases and J by 0 bases, leaving 8 bases between them. The CDR3 sequence: CASSFGGMNTEAFF. CDR3 bases: TGTGCCAGCAGTTTTGGGGGGATGAACACTGAAGCTTTCTTT.

This rearrangement joins TRBV20-1 to TRBJ1-2; no definite D call. The CDR3 is made up of 14 amino acids. Germline lookup yields CDR1 DFQATT and CDR2 SNEGSKA (reference sequence). Trimming removed 3 bases at V and 8 bases at J, with 19 bases between. The CDR3 reads CSARKWGGPDGYTF. CDR3 DNA: TGCAGTGCTAGGAAGTGGGGAGGGCCGGACGGCTACACCTTC.

This clonotype has a count of ten or more. The gene calls are TRBV5-1 and TRBJ1-2; 7 positions match TRBD1. Germline trimming cut 4 bases from V and 8 bases from J; bases unmatched to any gene: 8. Germline loops: CDR1 SGHRS, CDR2 YFSETQ. The CDR3 length is 13 residues. The CDR3: CASSPGQLGGYTF. For the CDR3, the DNA is TGCGCCAGCAGCCCGGGACAGTTAGGAGGCTACACCTTC.

The CDR3 here is CASSLGTRGYTF. The CDR3 nucleotides are TGTGCCAGCAGCTTAGGGACACGGGGCTACACCTTC. V usage is TRBV11-3 and J usage is TRBJ1-2, with D possibly matching TRBD1 (5 bases). Germline V gene data show CDR1 as SGHNT and CDR2 as YENEEA. Trimming cost V 1 base and J 8 bases, with 8 bases left between them. This CDR3 comprises 12 residues.

This chain uses TRBV5-1 with TRBJ1-6; D is ambiguous. The CDR3 extends over 18 amino acids. V gave up 1 base and J gave up 0 bases, with 14 bases separating them. The germline gives CDR1 SGHRS, CDR2 YFSETQ. The CDR3 reads CASSLSGLTSSYNSPLHF. In nucleotides, the CDR3 is TGCGCCAGCAGCTTGAGCGGTTTGACTAGCTCCTATAATTCACCCCTCCACTTT.

This clonotype was counted a few times. The J gene is TRBJ1-1, the V gene TRBV20-1; 8 nucleotides match TRBD1. Germline V gene data show CDR1 as DFQATT and CDR2 as SNEGSKA (reference sequence). V dropped 0 bases and J dropped 7; count of bases not matched to a gene: 16. The CDR3 extends over 17 amino acids. Here the CDR3 reads CSARDRMYRGDPNEAFF. The CDR3 region has the DNA TGCAGTGCTAGAGATCGGATGTACAGGGGGGACCCAAATGAAGCTTTCTTT.

V usage is TRBV4-1 and J usage is TRBJ2-1; D is unclear. V lost 2 bases, J lost 6 bases, and 11 bases lay in between. Per germline, CDR1 MGHRA and CDR2 YSYEKL. This CDR3 has 14 amino acids. CDR3 region: CASSQTLLGNEQFF. The CDR3 region has the DNA TGCGCCAGCAGCCAAACCCTACTGGGCAATGAGCAGTTCTTC.

This clonotype has a count of ten or more. The V call is TRBV20-1, the J call TRBJ1-3, with unresolved D. Germline V gene lookup returns CDR1 DFQATT and CDR2 SNEGSKA (reference sequence). V lost 0 bases, J lost 4 bases, and 10 bases lay in between. CDR3 length: 14 residues. In DNA form, the CDR3 reads TGCAGTGCTAGAGATTGGGGATCCGGAAACACCATATATTTT. It translates to CSARDWGSGNTIYF.

This chain uses TRBV5-1 with TRBJ2-3, with 7 bases that match TRBD1. Germline V gene sequence: CDR1 SGHRS, CDR2 YFSETQ. Trimming at V came to 4 bases and at J to 4 bases, leaving 6 bases not matched to a gene. This CDR3 region has 14 residues. The CDR3 DNA follows: TGCGCCAGCAGCCCCCGGCAGGGGGCAGATACGCAGTATTTT. Its translation is CASSPRQGADTQYF. Together with reference TRBV5-1 and TRBJ2-3, the CDR3 gives the full variable domain: KAGVTQTPRYLIKTRGQQVTLSCSPISGHRSVSWYQQTPGQGLQFLFEYFSETQRNKGNFPGRFSGRQFSNSRSEMNVSTLELGDSALYLCASSPRQGADTQYFGPGTRLTVL.

The rearrangement uses TRBV29-1 and TRBJ2-5, with 7 nucleotides matching TRBD1. The trim removed 4 bases at V and 0 bases at J, leaving 2 bases unmatched. Germline V gene sequence: CDR1 SQVTM, CDR2 ANQGSEA. The CDR3 extends over 13 amino acids. CDR3 amino acids: CSVGGTDQETQYF. The CDR3 bases are TGCAGCGTTGGAGGGACAGACCAAGAGACCCAGTACTTC.

This clonotype has only a few counts. The CDR3 DNA reads TGTGCCAGCAGCCCCTCAGGGTGGGGTTTGGACACTGAAGCTTTCTTT. This sequence encodes CASSPSGWGLDTEAFF. The chain is built from TRBV9 and TRBJ1-1; possibly TRBD1 for D (5 bases). Germline V gene lookup returns CDR1 SGDLS and CDR2 YYNGEE. This CDR3 has 16 amino acids. Trimming took 4 bases from V and 3 from J, leaving 19 bases between them.

The chain joins TRBV28 to TRBJ1-5; TRBD1 is a possible D gene (5 bases). The V end lost 7 bases, the J end lost 0 bases, and 13 bases lay between the germline ends. Germline CDR1 and CDR2: MDHEN and SYDVKM. This CDR3 region has 15 residues. The CDR3 DNA is TGTGCCAGCAACCAGGGACCGTATAGCAATCAGCCCCAGCATTTT. It specifies CASNQGPYSNQPQHF.

The chain uses TRBV20-1 and TRBJ1-5, with D perhaps TRBD1 (5 bases). Trimming left V 6 bases short and J 0 bases short, with 15 bases between. Germline CDR1 is DFQATT and CDR2 is SNEGSKA (reference sequence). The CDR3 totals 15 residues. DNA of the CDR3: TGCAGTGCAAGCCGGGACCCAATTAGCAATCAGCCCCAGCATTTT. It codes for CSASRDPISNQPQHF.

The gene calls are TRBV20-1 and TRBJ1-3; D not certain. The CDR3 contains 12 residues. V dropped 6 bases and J dropped 1 base, with 7 bases sitting between them. Germline V gene data show CDR1 as DFQATT and CDR2 as SNEGSKA (reference sequence). CDR3 region: CSAYSSGNTIYF. The CDR3 nucleotides are TGCAGTGCCTATTCATCTGGAAACACCATATATTTT.

This clonotype was seen a handful of times. The J gene is TRBJ1-1, the V gene TRBV7-9; TRBD1 matches at 11 bases. Germline CDR1 and CDR2: SEHNR and FQNEAQ (reference sequence). V was clipped by 5 bases and J by 0 bases; unmatched bases: 8. This CDR3 comprises 17 residues. The CDR3 region is CASSMDRGLEVNTEAFF. In DNA, the CDR3 is TGTGCCAGCAGCATGGACAGGGGGCTTGAGGTGAACACTGAAGCTTTCTTT. The full variable domain, with the rest looked up from reference TRBV7-9 and TRBJ1-1, is DTGVSQNPRHKITKRGQNVTFRCDPISEHNRLYWYRQTLGQGPEFLTYFQNEAQLEKSRLLSDRFSAERPKGSFSTLEIQRTEQGDSAMYLCASSMDRGLEVNTEAFFGQGTRLTVV.

The CDR3 spells CSVDAGPNQPQHF. Written as DNA, the CDR3 is TGCAGCGTTGATGCAGGGCCCAATCAGCCCCAGCATTTT. This rearrangement joins TRBV29-1 to TRBJ1-5; D might be TRBD1 (5 bases). CDR1 and CDR2 (germline): SQVTM, ANQGSEA. The CDR3 length is 13 residues. The V end lost 3 bases, the J end lost 3 bases, and 9 bases lay between the germline ends.